Listed below are T cell receptor beta chains from one sample, sequenced in a study of monozygotic twins with inflammatory bowel disease. TCRdb derives one entry per CDR3 protein from the 5' RACE reads, leaving out DNA. Its table records fewer than 150,000 distinct CDR3 sequences. Source material: blood. All receptors derive from a human donor with ulcerative colitis or Crohn's disease, or a healthy co-twin of an affected twin (not recorded which). Each CDR3 is given with its conserved first and last residue.

J	V	CDR3
TRBJ2-5	TRBV20-1	CSASDRGRDETQYF
TRBJ2-3	TRBV27	CASSPRRQAADTQYF
TRBJ2-7	TRBV5-5	CASSLRSVYEQYF
TRBJ1-1	TRBV5-1	CASSFTGMNTEAFF
TRBJ2-7	TRBV4-1	CASSQGQGVYEQYF
TRBJ2-1	TRBV30	CAWSVVRGRAYNEQFF
TRBJ2-1	TRBV4-1	CASSQSGAPYNEQFF
TRBJ2-1	TRBV28	CASSPYPTRARRDSHAYNEQFF
TRBJ2-5	TRBV4-2	CASSQYLFWAQYF
TRBJ1-5	TRBV2	CASRRDRTNSNQPQHF